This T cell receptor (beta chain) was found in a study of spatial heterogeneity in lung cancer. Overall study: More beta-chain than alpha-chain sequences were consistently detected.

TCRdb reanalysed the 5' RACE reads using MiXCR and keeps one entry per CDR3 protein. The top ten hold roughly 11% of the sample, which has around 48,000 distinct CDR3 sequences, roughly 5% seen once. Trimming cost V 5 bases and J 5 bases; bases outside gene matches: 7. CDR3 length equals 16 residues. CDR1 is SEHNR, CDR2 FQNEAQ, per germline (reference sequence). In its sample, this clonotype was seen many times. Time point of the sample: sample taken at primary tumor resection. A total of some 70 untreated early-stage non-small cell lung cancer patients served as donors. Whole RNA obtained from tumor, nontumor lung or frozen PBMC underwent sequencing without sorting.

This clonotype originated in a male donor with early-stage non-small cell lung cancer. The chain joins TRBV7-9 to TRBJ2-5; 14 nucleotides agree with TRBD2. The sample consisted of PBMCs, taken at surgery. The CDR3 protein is CASSHGTSGSMETQYF. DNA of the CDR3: TGTGCCAGCAGCCACGGGACTAGCGGGAGTATGGAGACCCAGTACTTC.